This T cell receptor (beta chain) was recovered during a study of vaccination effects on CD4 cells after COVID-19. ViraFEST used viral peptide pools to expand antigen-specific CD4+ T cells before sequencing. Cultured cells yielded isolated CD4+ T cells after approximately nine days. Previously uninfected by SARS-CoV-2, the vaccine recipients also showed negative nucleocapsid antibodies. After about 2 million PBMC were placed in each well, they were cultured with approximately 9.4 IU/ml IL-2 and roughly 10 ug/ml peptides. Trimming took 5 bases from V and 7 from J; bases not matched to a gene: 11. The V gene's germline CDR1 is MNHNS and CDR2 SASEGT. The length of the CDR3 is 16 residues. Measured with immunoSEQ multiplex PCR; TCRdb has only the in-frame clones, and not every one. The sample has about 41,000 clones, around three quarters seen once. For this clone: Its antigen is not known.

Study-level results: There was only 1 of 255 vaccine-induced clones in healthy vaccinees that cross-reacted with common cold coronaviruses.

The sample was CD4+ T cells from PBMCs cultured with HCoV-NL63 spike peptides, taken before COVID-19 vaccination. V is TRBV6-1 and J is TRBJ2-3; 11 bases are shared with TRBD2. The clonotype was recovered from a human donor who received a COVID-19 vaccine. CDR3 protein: CASSQGLGTSGHTQYF. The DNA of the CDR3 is TGTGCCAGCAGTCAAGGCCTCGGGACTAGCGGCCATACGCAGTATTTT.